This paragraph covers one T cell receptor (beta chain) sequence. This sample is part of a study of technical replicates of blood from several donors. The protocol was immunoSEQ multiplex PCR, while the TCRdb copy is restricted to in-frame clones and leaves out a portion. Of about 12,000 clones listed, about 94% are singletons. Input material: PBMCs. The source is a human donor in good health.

The CDR3 region is CASSSGSGANVLTF. CDR3 nucleotides: TGCGCCAGCAGCTCAGGCTCTGGGGCCAACGTCCTGACTTTC. The V gene is TRBV5-1, the J gene TRBJ2-6; no definite D call. CDR1 is SGHRS and CDR2 is YFSETQ in the germline V gene. The CDR3 runs 14 residues. V was trimmed by 3 bases and J by 0 bases, leaving 4 bases between them.